This T cell receptor (beta chain) derives from a study of cytomegalovirus exposure and HLA in healthy donors. Notes on the study in general: A later analysis revealed that TCR association rates differed between HLA loci, peaking at DRB1 and bottoming out at HLA-C. Earlier findings revealed that most TCR beta V segments proved productive either about 87% or about 30% of the time.

About this clone itself: Antigen specificity is unknown.

Amplification used 60 Vbeta primers and 13 Jbeta primers. Method: immunoSEQ multiplex PCR; TCRdb's copy keeps in-frame clones and lacks some. The table records roughly 69,000 clones, 73% of them present only once. The sample consisted of PBMCs. The sequence derives from a man aged 45-65 years in good health and CMV-seronegative.

CDR3 sequence: CAWRQGYEKLFF. The CDR3 nucleotides are TGTGCCTGGAGACAGGGTTATGAAAAACTGTTTTTT. J is TRBJ1-4 and V is TRBV30; tentatively, D is TRBD1 (6 bases). The CDR3 loop spans 12 amino acids. The V end lost 3 bases, the J end lost 6 bases, and 8 bases lay between the germline ends. Germline CDR1 is GTSNPN and CDR2 is SVGIG (reference sequence).